Listed below are T cell receptor beta chains from one sample, sequenced in a study of T cells in localized non-small cell lung cancer. The data were produced by immunoSEQ multiplex PCR, yet TCRdb's version contains in-frame clones alone and is incomplete. The repertoire holds about 30,000 clones, with roughly 89% as singletons. The sample in question was peripheral blood, obtained before any cancer treatment. The receptors come from a male donor at least 60 years old with stage I lung adenocarcinoma. CDR3s include the opening cysteine and the closing phenylalanine or tryptophan. Fields, in order: clone size, J gene, V gene, D gene, CDR3 DNA, CDR3 protein. A D gene is named only where the DNA matches it firmly. Clone size is stated in some rows and not others, as once, few, many or a class when expanded.

clone_size: .
j_call: TRBJ2-3
v_call: TRBV18
d_call: .
cdr3_nt: TGTGCCAGCTCACCCCAAGCGCAGGGGAGCACAGATACGCAGTATTTT
cdr3_aa: CASSPQAQGSTDTQYF

clone_size: .
j_call: TRBJ2-3
v_call: TRBV27
d_call: TRBD2
cdr3_nt: TGTGCCAGCAGTTTGAGGGCTAGCGGCACTAGCACAGATACGCAGTATTTT
cdr3_aa: CASSLRASGTSTDTQYF

clone_size: .
j_call: TRBJ2-3
v_call: TRBV30
d_call: .
cdr3_nt: TGTGCCTGGACTGCTAGCACAGATACGCAGTATTTT
cdr3_aa: CAWTASTDTQYF

clone_size: .
j_call: TRBJ2-5
v_call: TRBV15
d_call: .
cdr3_nt: TGTGCCACCAGCAGAGCCCTCGAGACCCAGTACTTC
cdr3_aa: CATSRALETQYF

clone_size: .
j_call: TRBJ1-6
v_call: TRBV30
d_call: TRBD1
cdr3_nt: TGTGCCTGGAGTTGGGACAGGGGGTCCTATAATTCACCCCTCCACTTT
cdr3_aa: CAWSWDRGSYNSPLHF

clone_size: .
j_call: TRBJ2-7
v_call: TRBV7-6
d_call: .
cdr3_nt: TGTGCCAGCAGCTTAAGATACAGGGAGGACGAGCAGTACTTC
cdr3_aa: CASSLRYREDEQYF

clone_size: .
j_call: TRBJ2-5
v_call: TRBV11-3
d_call: .
cdr3_nt: TGTGCCAGCAGCTTCAGCACAGGGCCCCAAGAGACCCAGTACTTC
cdr3_aa: CASSFSTGPQETQYF

clone_size: .
j_call: TRBJ2-1
v_call: TRBV6-6
d_call: .
cdr3_nt: TGTGCCAGCAGTCCTCGCCGAAACAATGAGCAGTTCTTC
cdr3_aa: CASSPRRNNEQFF

clone_size: once
j_call: TRBJ2-3
v_call: TRBV6-5
d_call: TRBD2
cdr3_nt: TGTGCCAGCAGTTACACGACTAGCGGGGGTCCGGATACGCAGTATTTT
cdr3_aa: CASSYTTSGGPDTQYF

clone_size: .
j_call: TRBJ2-7
v_call: TRBV6-5
d_call: .
cdr3_nt: TGTGCCAGCAGTTACTCGAGGTATGGGAGCTCCTACGAGCAGTACTTC
cdr3_aa: CASSYSRYGSSYEQYF

clone_size: .
j_call: TRBJ2-2
v_call: TRBV10-2
d_call: .
cdr3_nt: TGCGCCAGCAGTGATTCCGGGGTAACCGGGGAGCTGTTTTTT
cdr3_aa: CASSDSGVTGELFF

clone_size: .
j_call: TRBJ1-2
v_call: TRBV6-5
d_call: TRBD1
cdr3_nt: TGTGCCAGCAGAGCTAGGGGGCGCGAGTATGGCTACACCTTC
cdr3_aa: CASRARGREYGYTF

clone_size: .
j_call: TRBJ2-3
v_call: TRBV5-4
d_call: .
cdr3_nt: TGTGCCAGCAGCTTCCAGGGAGAAGATACGCAGTATTTT
cdr3_aa: CASSFQGEDTQYF

clone_size: .
j_call: TRBJ2-1
v_call: TRBV7-2
d_call: TRBD2
cdr3_nt: TGTGCCAGCAGCTTAAAAATACTAGCGGGGGCGGGCAATGAGCAGTTCTTC
cdr3_aa: CASSLKILAGAGNEQFF

clone_size: once
j_call: TRBJ2-3
v_call: TRBV7-6
d_call: .
cdr3_nt: TGTGCCAGCGGTACGACTAGCACAGATACGCAGTATTTT
cdr3_aa: CASGTTSTDTQYF

clone_size: .
j_call: TRBJ2-2
v_call: TRBV11-3
d_call: .
cdr3_nt: TGTGCCAGCAGCTTTTTCTTCGGCGGGGAGCTGTTTTTT
cdr3_aa: CASSFFFGGELFF

clone_size: .
j_call: TRBJ1-2
v_call: TRBV6-1
d_call: .
cdr3_nt: TGTGCCAGCAGTGAAGAGACAGGCGGCTACACCTTC
cdr3_aa: CASSEETGGYTF

clone_size: .
j_call: TRBJ2-5
v_call: TRBV5-1
d_call: .
cdr3_nt: TGCGCCAGCAGAGTAAGTCTCCAAGAGACCCAGTACTTC
cdr3_aa: CASRVSLQETQYF

clone_size: .
j_call: TRBJ1-2
v_call: TRBV29-1
d_call: .
cdr3_nt: TGCAGCGTTGTACCCGGCGGAGCCAGCTATGGCTACACCTTC
cdr3_aa: CSVVPGGASYGYTF

clone_size: .
j_call: TRBJ2-6
v_call: TRBV28
d_call: .
cdr3_nt: TGTGCCAGCAACCTAGGTGGTACTGGGGCCAACGTCCTGACTTTC
cdr3_aa: CASNLGGTGANVLTF

clone_size: .
j_call: TRBJ1-3
v_call: TRBV30
d_call: .
cdr3_nt: TGTGCCTGGAGTTCAGGGGCTGGAAACACCATATATTTT
cdr3_aa: CAWSSGAGNTIYF

clone_size: few
j_call: TRBJ1-2
v_call: TRBV10-1
d_call: TRBD1
cdr3_nt: TGCGCCAGCAGTGCCGGGACAGGGGGTAACTATGGCTACACCTTC
cdr3_aa: CASSAGTGGNYGYTF

clone_size: .
j_call: TRBJ2-7
v_call: TRBV4-1
d_call: TRBD2
cdr3_nt: TGCGCCAGCAGCCAAGATCCCCCCGGGACTAGCGGGGGAATTGAAAACGAGCAGTACTTC
cdr3_aa: CASSQDPPGTSGGIENEQYF

clone_size: .
j_call: TRBJ1-4
v_call: TRBV5-6
d_call: TRBD1
cdr3_nt: TGTGCCAGCAGCTTATTTGGGACAGACTATGAAAAACTGTTTTTT
cdr3_aa: CASSLFGTDYEKLFF

clone_size: .
j_call: TRBJ1-6
v_call: TRBV7-6
d_call: .
cdr3_nt: TGTGCCAGCAGCAACAGGGTTAATTCACCCCTCCACTTT
cdr3_aa: CASSNRVNSPLHF

clone_size: .
j_call: TRBJ2-6
v_call: TRBV18
d_call: .
cdr3_nt: TGTGCCAGCTCACCATACACTACTGGGGCCAACGTCCTGACTTTC
cdr3_aa: CASSPYTTGANVLTF

clone_size: .
j_call: TRBJ2-3
v_call: TRBV18
d_call: TRBD1
cdr3_nt: TGTGCCAGCTCACTACAGGGGGCGGCAGATACGCAGTATTTT
cdr3_aa: CASSLQGAADTQYF

clone_size: .
j_call: TRBJ2-7
v_call: TRBV28
d_call: .
cdr3_nt: TGTGCCAGCAGATCCCCGGCAGGGCCCTACGAGCAGTACTTC
cdr3_aa: CASRSPAGPYEQYF

clone_size: .
j_call: TRBJ1-6
v_call: TRBV30
d_call: .
cdr3_nt: TGTGCCTGGAGTGTGGGTGGCCTTCCGAATTCACCCCTCCACTTT
cdr3_aa: CAWSVGGLPNSPLHF

clone_size: .
j_call: TRBJ1-2
v_call: TRBV30
d_call: TRBD1
cdr3_nt: TGTGCTGCCCCGGGACAGGGTAACTATGGCTACACCTTC
cdr3_aa: CAAPGQGNYGYTF

clone_size: .
j_call: TRBJ2-3
v_call: TRBV6-6
d_call: .
cdr3_nt: TGTGCCAGCAGTTACTCAAGGGACGTGCCTACAGATACGCAGTATTTT
cdr3_aa: CASSYSRDVPTDTQYF

clone_size: .
j_call: TRBJ2-7
v_call: TRBV5-1
d_call: TRBD1
cdr3_nt: TGCGCCAGCAGCTTGGACCCCGGGACAGGGGGCGACGAGCAGTACTTC
cdr3_aa: CASSLDPGTGGDEQYF

clone_size: .
j_call: TRBJ2-5
v_call: TRBV7-2
d_call: .
cdr3_nt: TGTGCCAGCAGCTTAGGGGGGGACAGAAAAGAGACCCAGTACTTC
cdr3_aa: CASSLGGDRKETQYF

clone_size: .
j_call: TRBJ1-1
v_call: TRBV21-1
d_call: .
cdr3_nt: TGTGCCAGCGGGGTTCCAATCCAGCTCCTCTTT
cdr3_aa: CASGVPIQLLF

clone_size: once
j_call: TRBJ1-6
v_call: TRBV6-5
d_call: .
cdr3_nt: TGTGCCAGCAGTTACGACGGCATGCATAATTCACCCCTCCACTTT
cdr3_aa: CASSYDGMHNSPLHF

clone_size: .
j_call: TRBJ1-4
v_call: TRBV5-4
d_call: .
cdr3_nt: TGTGCCAGCAGCTTGGGAGGCCGGAATGAAAAACTGTTTTTT
cdr3_aa: CASSLGGRNEKLFF

clone_size: .
j_call: TRBJ2-2
v_call: TRBV27
d_call: .
cdr3_nt: TGTGCCAGCAGTCGGACGAGAATGAACACCGGGGAGCTGTTTTTT
cdr3_aa: CASSRTRMNTGELFF

clone_size: few
j_call: TRBJ1-1
v_call: TRBV28
d_call: .
cdr3_nt: TGTGCCAGCAGTCCCCGTTGGGGGGCTGAAGCTTTCTTT
cdr3_aa: CASSPRWGAEAFF

clone_size: .
j_call: TRBJ2-3
v_call: TRBV5-4
d_call: .
cdr3_nt: TGTGCCACCCCCCGTTTAGCGAGTACAGATACGCAGTATTTT
cdr3_aa: CATPRLASTDTQYF

clone_size: .
j_call: TRBJ2-4
v_call: TRBV7-2
d_call: .
cdr3_nt: TGTGCCAGCAGCTCACAGGGAGGGCTAGCCAAAAACATTCAGTACTTC
cdr3_aa: CASSSQGGLAKNIQYF

clone_size: .
j_call: TRBJ2-3
v_call: TRBV6-1
d_call: TRBD1
cdr3_nt: TGTGCCAGCAGTGAACAGACAGGGGGAGGCACAGATACGCAGTATTTT
cdr3_aa: CASSEQTGGGTDTQYF

clone_size: .
j_call: TRBJ1-5
v_call: TRBV6-6
d_call: TRBD1
cdr3_nt: TGTGCCAGCAGTTACGGATCAGGGGGGGGTCAGCCCCAGCATTTT
cdr3_aa: CASSYGSGGGQPQHF

clone_size: few
j_call: TRBJ1-6
v_call: TRBV30
d_call: .
cdr3_nt: TGTGCCTGGACCCCAGGGGTGTATAATTCACCCCTCCACTTT
cdr3_aa: CAWTPGVYNSPLHF

clone_size: .
j_call: TRBJ2-7
v_call: TRBV13
d_call: .
cdr3_nt: TGTGCCAGCAGCTTAGGCCGGGGGTACGAGCAGTACTTC
cdr3_aa: CASSLGRGYEQYF

clone_size: .
j_call: TRBJ1-6
v_call: TRBV19
d_call: TRBD1
cdr3_nt: TGTGCCAGTAGTCCTCGGACAGGGAACAATTCACCCCTCCACTTT
cdr3_aa: CASSPRTGNNSPLHF

clone_size: .
j_call: TRBJ1-2
v_call: TRBV7-8
d_call: .
cdr3_nt: TGTGCCAGCAGCTTTACCGGGGGCGCGGGTAACTATGGCTACACCTTC
cdr3_aa: CASSFTGGAGNYGYTF

clone_size: .
j_call: TRBJ1-2
v_call: TRBV10-3
d_call: .
cdr3_nt: TGTGCCATCAGTGAGGAAAGGGGGATCAACTATGGCTACACCTTC
cdr3_aa: CAISEERGINYGYTF

clone_size: .
j_call: TRBJ1-1
v_call: TRBV5-1
d_call: .
cdr3_nt: TGCGCCAGCAGCGAATCAGGGGCGCGCACTGAAGCTTTCTTT
cdr3_aa: CASSESGARTEAFF

clone_size: .
j_call: TRBJ2-2
v_call: TRBV11-2
d_call: .
cdr3_nt: TGTGCCAGCAGCTTAGATTCCACCGGGGAGCTGTTTTTT
cdr3_aa: CASSLDSTGELFF

clone_size: .
j_call: TRBJ1-5
v_call: TRBV18
d_call: .
cdr3_nt: TGTGCCAGCTCACCACCGGGCAGGGCTAGCAATCAGCCCCAGCATTTT
cdr3_aa: CASSPPGRASNQPQHF

clone_size: .
j_call: TRBJ2-4
v_call: TRBV7-2
d_call: TRBD2
cdr3_nt: TGTGCCAGCAGCTCCGGAGCGGGGGGGATAATTCAGTACTTC
cdr3_aa: CASSSGAGGIIQYF

clone_size: .
j_call: TRBJ2-7
v_call: TRBV21-1
d_call: .
cdr3_nt: TGTGCCAGCAGTTACCCCCATGGGACTGAGCAGTACTTC
cdr3_aa: CASSYPHGTEQYF